This TCR beta chain was retrieved from a study of cytomegalovirus exposure and HLA in healthy donors. Study at large: In an earlier analysis, 90 million to 130 million unique TCR beta sequences were found from 150 million to 200 million T cells.

The PCR ran on 60 Vbeta and 13 Jbeta primers. Produced via immunoSEQ multiplex PCR; TCRdb's table is partial and in-frame only. The sample consists of 150,000 to 200,000 clones, roughly 73% of them appearing once. Study results and limitations: Later work found that TCR association rates differed between HLA loci; DRB1 had the most and HLA-C the fewest.

Worth noting for this clone: The antigen is not known.

The CDR3 spans 14 residues. V dropped 2 bases and J dropped 1 base, with 9 bases sitting between them. Germline V gene sequence: CDR1 SGHKS, CDR2 YYEKEE (reference sequence). This receptor was identified in a male donor in good health and CMV-seronegative. The J gene is TRBJ1-2, the V gene TRBV5-5; maybe TRBD1 (5 bases). The sequenced sample was PBMCs. This CDR3 reads CASSFGGGNYGYTF. The CDR3 region has the DNA TGTGCCAGCAGCTTCGGGGGAGGTAACTATGGCTACACCTTC. Using reference TRBV5-5 and TRBJ1-2 for the parts outside the CDR3, the full variable domain is DAGVTQSPTHLIKTRGQQVTLRCSPISGHKSVSWYQQVLGQGPQFIFQYYEKEERGRGNFPDRFSARQFPNYSSELNVNALLLGDSALYLCASSFGGGNYGYTFGSGTRLTVV.